The rows below give T cell receptor beta chains drawn from one sample of a study of T cells after yellow fever vaccination. TCRdb re-called the 5' RACE reads through MiXCR, storing one row per CDR3 protein. The sample gives about 510,000 distinct CDR3 sequences, 21% of which show up once; roughly 16% is in the top ten. The sequences come from PBMCs, collected roughly 20 days after the first yellow fever vaccination. These TCRs come from a young man who received the YFV17D yellow fever vaccine. CDR3s include the opening cysteine and the closing phenylalanine or tryptophan. Each record gives: J gene, V gene, clone size, D gene, CDR3 protein, CDR3 DNA. D genes are given only for firm matches. Clone size appears in some rows only: once, few, many, or a class for an expanded clone.

j_call: TRBJ2-7
v_call: TRBV6-5
clone_size: NA
d_call: NA
cdr3_aa: CASSYSTSLGIPLEQYF
cdr3_nt: TGTGCCAGCAGTTACTCGACGAGTCTGGGGATTCCACTCGAGCAGTACTTC

j_call: TRBJ2-2
v_call: TRBV5-1
clone_size: NA
d_call: NA
cdr3_aa: CASSPDPYIINTGELFF
cdr3_nt: TGCGCCAGCAGCCCGGATCCTTACATAATTAACACCGGGGAGCTGTTTTTT

j_call: TRBJ2-3
v_call: TRBV28
clone_size: NA
d_call: NA
cdr3_aa: CASSQNTGVSGDTQYF
cdr3_nt: TGTGCCAGCAGTCAGAACACCGGCGTCTCGGGGGATACGCAGTATTTT

j_call: TRBJ1-4
v_call: TRBV12-3/TRBV12-4
clone_size: NA
d_call: NA
cdr3_aa: CASSFGSIVFRVDVAEKLFF
cdr3_nt: TGTGCCAGCAGTTTTGGTAGTATCGTTTTTCGAGTGGATGTGGCGGAAAAACTGTTTTTT

j_call: TRBJ2-3
v_call: TRBV7-2
clone_size: NA
d_call: TRBD2
cdr3_aa: CASSLAAGGPSTDTQYF
cdr3_nt: TGTGCCAGCAGCCTGGCGGCGGGGGGGCCGAGCACAGATACGCAGTATTTT

j_call: TRBJ2-1
v_call: TRBV20-1
clone_size: NA
d_call: NA
cdr3_aa: CSASRDLDEQFF
cdr3_nt: TGCAGTGCTAGTCGGGACCTCGATGAGCAGTTCTTC

j_call: TRBJ2-3
v_call: TRBV7-9
clone_size: few
d_call: NA
cdr3_aa: CASSRLPGAVTDTQYF
cdr3_nt: TGTGCCAGCAGCCGACTGCCCGGGGCCGTCACAGATACGCAGTATTTT

j_call: TRBJ1-2
v_call: TRBV7-9
clone_size: NA
d_call: NA
cdr3_aa: CASSYGQRGYGYTF
cdr3_nt: TGTGCCAGCAGCTACGGACAGCGCGGCTATGGCTACACCTTC

j_call: TRBJ1-1
v_call: TRBV10-3
clone_size: NA
d_call: NA
cdr3_aa: CAISESGTYYTEAFF
cdr3_nt: TGTGCCATCAGTGAGTCCGGGACCTACTACACTGAAGCTTTCTTT

j_call: TRBJ2-2
v_call: TRBV5-4
clone_size: NA
d_call: NA
cdr3_aa: CASSPVAGLNTGELFF
cdr3_nt: TGTGCCAGCAGCCCTGTGGCGGGACTCAACACCGGGGAGCTGTTTTTT

j_call: TRBJ2-3
v_call: TRBV7-2
clone_size: many
d_call: NA
cdr3_aa: CASSLASPPILGFATDTQYF
cdr3_nt: TGTGCCAGCAGCTTAGCGTCTCCCCCGATCCTAGGATTCGCCACAGATACGCAGTATTTT

j_call: TRBJ1-2
v_call: TRBV30
clone_size: NA
d_call: NA
cdr3_aa: CAWSRDNNYGYTF
cdr3_nt: TGTGCCTGGAGTCGGGACAACAACTATGGCTACACCTTC

j_call: TRBJ1-2
v_call: TRBV11-2
clone_size: few
d_call: NA
cdr3_aa: CASSPTPLPAEYGYTF
cdr3_nt: TGTGCCAGCAGCCCTACTCCTCTCCCGGCGGAGTATGGCTACACCTTC

j_call: TRBJ2-2
v_call: TRBV10-3
clone_size: many
d_call: TRBD2
cdr3_aa: CAISESAGLAPGELFF
cdr3_nt: TGTGCCATCAGTGAGTCTGCGGGACTAGCCCCCGGGGAGCTGTTTTTT

j_call: TRBJ2-5
v_call: TRBV11-1
clone_size: NA
d_call: NA
cdr3_aa: CASSARGDQETQYF
cdr3_nt: TGTGCCAGCAGCGCCCGCGGGGACCAAGAGACCCAGTACTTC

j_call: TRBJ1-6
v_call: TRBV11-1
clone_size: NA
d_call: NA
cdr3_aa: CASSLTDSYNSPLHF
cdr3_nt: TGTGCCAGCAGCTTAACAGACTCCTATAATTCACCCCTCCACTTT

j_call: TRBJ2-5
v_call: TRBV4-3
clone_size: NA
d_call: NA
cdr3_aa: CASSQNNRGETQYF
cdr3_nt: TGCGCCAGCAGCCAAAACAATAGAGGGGAGACCCAGTACTTC

j_call: TRBJ2-3
v_call: TRBV6-1
clone_size: NA
d_call: NA
cdr3_aa: CASSSATTNTDTQYF
cdr3_nt: TGTGCCAGCAGCTCCGCGACTACTAACACAGATACGCAGTATTTT

j_call: TRBJ2-3
v_call: TRBV3-1
clone_size: few
d_call: NA
cdr3_aa: CASSQEALRGPTDTQYF
cdr3_nt: TGTGCCAGCAGCCAAGAGGCCCTCCGGGGGCCCACAGATACGCAGTATTTT

j_call: TRBJ1-5
v_call: TRBV20-1
clone_size: NA
d_call: NA
cdr3_aa: CSARESGQPQHF
cdr3_nt: TGCAGTGCTAGAGAGTCGGGCCAGCCCCAGCATTTT

j_call: TRBJ2-5
v_call: TRBV7-9
clone_size: NA
d_call: NA
cdr3_aa: CASSWDFQETQYF
cdr3_nt: TGTGCCAGCAGCTGGGACTTCCAAGAGACCCAGTACTTC

j_call: TRBJ1-2
v_call: TRBV12-3/TRBV12-4
clone_size: NA
d_call: NA
cdr3_aa: CASSWSGTGYTF
cdr3_nt: TGTGCCAGCAGTTGGAGCGGAACCGGCTACACCTTC